The rows below give T cell receptor beta chains drawn from one sample of a study of metastatic and nonmetastatic thyroid tumors. TCRdb reanalyzed the PCR reads with MiXCR. The data hold just over 15,000 clones, with roughly 34% observed a single time. The sequencing sample was made of tumor tissue. The receptors come from a male donor with papillary thyroid cancer or a benign thyroid nodule (not recorded which). Some clones in this sample may be carry-over from other donors' samples. CDR3s include the opening cysteine and the closing phenylalanine or tryptophan. D genes are given only for firm matches. Rows give clone size only sometimes, using once, few, many, or a class for an expanded clone.

TRBD1	TRBJ1-5	many	TRBV2	TGTGCCAGCAGTCGGACAGGGGGGAATAATCAGCCCCAGCATTTT	CASSRTGGNNQPQHF
TRBD2	TRBJ2-5	many	TRBV11-2	TGTGCCAGCAGCTTAGGCGCGGGGGGGCGGGAGACCCAGTACTTC	CASSLGAGGRETQYF
.	TRBJ1-5	.	TRBV11-3	TGTGCCAGCAGCCTATTCAACGGTCAGCCCCAGCATTTT	CASSLFNGQPQHF
TRBD1	TRBJ2-7	few	TRBV6-1	TGTGCCTTGGCAGGCATCCGGGACAGCTCCTACGAGCAGTACTTC	CALAGIRDSSYEQYF
.	TRBJ2-3	.	TRBV20-1	TGCAGTGCTAGGCGCCATCGGGAAGTGTCAGATACGCAGTATTTT	CSARRHREVSDTQYF
.	TRBJ1-5	few	TRBV6-1	TGTGCCAGCAGTAAGACAGGAGATCTTCCCCAGCATTTT	CASSKTGDLPQHF
.	TRBJ1-4	many	TRBV9	TGTGCCAGCAGCGCGAAGGTGGATGAAAAACTGTTTTTT	CASSAKVDEKLFF
.	TRBJ2-3	medium-sized	TRBV5-1	TGCGCCAGCAGCAGAGATACCACAGGGATCGTCACAGATACGCAGTATTTT	CASSRDTTGIVTDTQYF
.	TRBJ1-4	medium-sized	TRBV6-1	TGTGCCAGCAGTGACAGGGATGAGAATGAAAAACTGTTTTTT	CASSDRDENEKLFF
.	TRBJ2-7	.	TRBV28	TGTGCCAGCTCCCGTGGGGCAGTGTTGCAGTACTTC	CASSRGAVLQYF
TRBD2	TRBJ2-7	.	TRBV11-2	TGTGCCAGCGACTTCGGGCGGACTAGCGGTAACACCTACGAGCAGTACTTC	CASDFGRTSGNTYEQYF
.	TRBJ2-5	many	TRBV7-8	TGTGCCAGCAGCTTGGCGGGGACATCCCCGGGTGAGACCCAGTACTTC	CASSLAGTSPGETQYF
.	TRBJ1-1	.	TRBV11-2	TGTGCCAGCAGCTTAAGGGCGTTGGGGGGCCAAATGGTGACTGAATCTTTCTTT	CASSLRALGGQMVTESFF
.	TRBJ1-3	.	TRBV7-2	TGTGCCAGCAGCTACGCGGCTTTCTCTGGAAACACCATATATTTT	CASSYAAFSGNTIYF
.	TRBJ1-1	.	TRBV7-2	TGTGCCAGCAGCCGGGACAAGAACACTGAAGCTTTCTTT	CASSRDKNTEAFF
TRBD2	TRBJ2-3	.	TRBV18	TGTGCCAGCTCACGACTAGCGGGAGGGCCTCAAGATACGCAGTATTTT	CASSRLAGGPQDTQYF
TRBD1	TRBJ1-2	many	TRBV5-1	TGCGCCAGCAGCTTGGGGACAGGGAGCGGCTACACCTTC	CASSLGTGSGYTF
.	TRBJ2-7	medium-sized	TRBV20-1	TGCAGTGCTAGAGATGGTAGTTACTCCTACGAGCAGTACTTC	CSARDGSYSYEQYF
.	TRBJ2-1	many	TRBV18	TGTGCCAGCTCAGGGGGGAGCTCCTACAATGAGCAGTTCTTC	CASSGGSSYNEQFF
TRBD1	TRBJ2-7	few	TRBV11-3	TGTGCCAGCAGCTTAGATACAGGGGGCTACTATCAGTACTTC	CASSLDTGGYYQYF
.	TRBJ2-7	few	TRBV2	TGTGCCAGCAGATGGCGGTTCGAGCAGTACTTC	CASRWRFEQYF
TRBD2	TRBJ2-7	few	TRBV6-1	TGTGCCAGCACCGGGGGGACGGAGAGCTCCTACGAGCAGTACTTC	CASTGGTESSYEQYF
.	TRBJ2-1	many	TRBV29-1	TGCAGCGTTGAAGACCCCGGGCGGCTTTCCAATGAGCAGTTCTTC	CSVEDPGRLSNEQFF
TRBD1	TRBJ1-5	many	TRBV12-3/TRBV12-4	TGTGCCAGCAGTTTAGTAGGGGGACAGGGCGTTAGCAATCAGCCCCAGCATTTT	CASSLVGGQGVSNQPQHF
.	TRBJ2-7	.	TRBV20-1	TGCAGTGCTCTTAAGGACAGCTCCTACGAGCAGTACTTC	CSALKDSSYEQYF
TRBD1	TRBJ1-5	few	TRBV15	TGTGCCACCAGCAGAGAGGGACAGGTTAGCAATCAGCCCCAGCATTTT	CATSREGQVSNQPQHF
.	TRBJ2-4	.	TRBV28	TGTGCCAGCAGTTTCCCCGAAACCGGGGGTCGATCCTGGGCCAAAAACATTCCTGACTTC	CASSFPETGGRSWAKNIPDF
TRBD1	TRBJ2-7	medium-sized	TRBV6-1	TGTGCCATCAAACAGGGGGGACAGAGCTCCTACGAGCAGTACTTC	CAIKQGGQSSYEQYF
TRBD1	TRBJ1-3	.	TRBV2	TGTGCAAGCAGTGGGACAGGTCAGGGGGGCACCATATATTTT	CASSGTGQGGTIYF
TRBD2	TRBJ2-1	.	TRBV5-4	TGTGCCAGCAGCTTGTGGCGGGAGAGATCCTACAATGAGCAGTTCTTC	CASSLWRERSYNEQFF
TRBD2	TRBJ2-7	.	TRBV6-2/TRBV6-3	TGTGCCAGCAGCCCCCCATGGGGGTTAGCGGGGACCCAAGAGAACCAGTACTTC	CASSPPWGLAGTQENQYF
TRBD2	TRBJ2-7	medium-sized	TRBV3-1	TGTGCCAGCAGCGCACTAGCGGGAGCCTACGAGCAGTACTTC	CASSALAGAYEQYF
TRBD1	TRBJ2-6	.	TRBV5-4	TGTGCCAGCAGCTTGCCGGGACAGGGGACTGGGGCCAACGTCCTGACTTTC	CASSLPGQGTGANVLTF
TRBD1	TRBJ1-1	.	TRBV20-1	TGCCGTGCTAGAGATCTTAGGGGGCTGAGCACTGAAGCTTTCTTT	CRARDLRGLSTEAFF
.	TRBJ1-2	.	TRBV20-1	TGCAGTGCGCGGGACTTGGGTGGCTACACCTTC	CSARDLGGYTF
.	TRBJ2-1	many	TRBV5-1	TGCGCCAGCAGCTTCAAGAACAATGAGCAGTTCTTC	CASSFKNNEQFF
.	TRBJ2-6	.	TRBV5-1	TGCGCCAGCAGCCAACTTGATACAGGGACCGGGTCCAACGTCCTGACTTTC	CASSQLDTGTGSNVLTF
.	TRBJ2-7	.	TRBV12-3/TRBV12-4	TGTGCCAGCAGTTTTTCCGGTGGGGACTCGCCCTCCAACGAGCAGTACTTC	CASSFSGGDSPSNEQYF
.	TRBJ2-3	many	TRBV11-2	TGTGCCAGCAGCTTTCGTCGGCAGGCCGGCACAGATACGCAGTATTTT	CASSFRRQAGTDTQYF
.	TRBJ1-4	many	TRBV2	TGTGCCAGCACGGCGTACGGATATAATGAAAAACTGTTTTTT	CASTAYGYNEKLFF
.	TRBJ1-2	medium-sized	TRBV4-1	TGCGCCAGCAGCCAAGTCGCCGGGGATTCGGAAGGCTACACCTTC	CASSQVAGDSEGYTF
TRBD1	TRBJ1-2	medium-sized	TRBV11-2	TGTGCCAGCAGCTACCGGGACAGGGATGGCTACACCTTC	CASSYRDRDGYTF
.	TRBJ1-1	.	TRBV20-1	TGCAGTGCCCCCCGTGGTGGGGTGAACACTGAAGCTTTCTTT	CSAPRGGVNTEAFF
.	TRBJ2-7	many	TRBV7-9	TGTGCCAGCAGCTTATCGGTCTCCTACGAGCAGTACTTC	CASSLSVSYEQYF
TRBD2	TRBJ2-1	many	TRBV7-8	TGTGCCAGCAGCCGAAGGACTAGCGGGTCCAATGAGCAGTTCTTC	CASSRRTSGSNEQFF
TRBD2	TRBJ2-3	many	TRBV12-3/TRBV12-4	TGTGCCAGCAGTTTATTAAGCGGGACTAGCGCTGATACGCAGTATTTT	CASSLLSGTSADTQYF
TRBD2	TRBJ2-5	few	TRBV27	TGTGCCAGCAGTTTATATTGTAGCGGGGTCCCAGAGACCCAGTACTTC	CASSLYCSGVPETQYF
TRBD2	TRBJ2-1	many	TRBV6-1	TGTGCCAGCAGGGAGCGGGGCTACAATGAGCAGTTCTTC	CASRERGYNEQFF
.	TRBJ1-5	.	TRBV7-2	TGTGCCAGCAGCGCGACAGCTAATCAGCCCCAGCATTTT	CASSATANQPQHF
.	TRBJ2-7	medium-sized	TRBV27	TGTGCCAGCAGTCCCCCTCCCCCGGGAGCTTACTACGAGCAGTACTTC	CASSPPPPGAYYEQYF
.	TRBJ1-5	.	TRBV10-2	TGCGCCAGCCAGCAGGTCGGGGGCAATCAGCCCCAGCATTTT	CASQQVGGNQPQHF
TRBD2	TRBJ2-7	.	TRBV11-2	TGTGCCAGCACGCTACTAGCGGGAACGGACCACGAGCAGTACTTC	CASTLLAGTDHEQYF
.	TRBJ2-2	.	TRBV6-1	TGTGCCATCATTCCGAGGTTGGGCGCCGGGGAGCTGTTTTTT	CAIIPRLGAGELFF
.	TRBJ1-6	medium-sized	TRBV6-5	TGTGCCAGCAGTTTCTCGGGGCAGGAAAGTTCACCCCTCCACTTT	CASSFSGQESSPLHF
.	TRBJ1-1	many	TRBV9	TGTGCCAGCAGCGCACACTTAATAGGGGCTACTGAAGCTTTCTTT	CASSAHLIGATEAFF